These 26 T cell receptor beta chains came from one sample sequenced in a study of OX40 agonist ivuxolimab in advanced cancers. The repertoire was sequenced with immunoSEQ multiplex PCR; TCRdb's copy has only in-frame clones and lacks some. The sample has about 59,000 clones; 92% are singletons. Sample: CD4+ or CD8+ T cells sorted from blood, taken in a trial of the OX40 agonist ivuxolimab. Source of these receptors: an adult with an advanced solid tumor such as melanoma, head and neck, liver or kidney cancer.

The CDR3 is CASSLREMGQLYEQYV. Written as DNA, the CDR3 is TGTGCCAGCAGCCTACGAGAAATGGGGCAGCTCTACGAGCAGTACGTC. The chain couples TRBV7-8 to TRBJ2-7; D is possibly TRBD1 (5 bases). Trimming took off 5 bases at V and 3 bases at J, with 20 bases between the two ends. This CDR3 is built from 16 residues. Germline-derived CDR1 and CDR2 are SGHVS and FQNEAQ.

The rearrangement links TRBV28 to TRBJ1-5; 7 bases are a match to TRBD1. Germline V lookup: CDR1 MDHEN, CDR2 SYDVKM. The CDR3 has 11 residues. This CDR3 reads CATGGNQPQHF. CDR3 nucleotides: TGTGCAACAGGGGGCAATCAGCCCCAGCATTTT.

The CDR3 sequence is CAWSWGVGNQPQHF. Here the CDR3 DNA reads TGTGCCTGGAGTTGGGGGGTAGGCAATCAGCCCCAGCATTTT. The rearrangement joins TRBV30 to TRBJ1-5, with D maybe TRBD1 (5 bases). The CDR3 runs to 14 residues. Trimming took off 2 bases at V and 2 bases at J, with 10 bases between the two ends. Germline CDR1 is GTSNPN and CDR2 is SVGIG (reference sequence).

This sequence joins TRBV4-1 and TRBJ1-1, with 9 bases identical to TRBD1. V lost 4 bases to trimming and J lost 6 bases; unmatched junction nucleotides: 6. The germline V gene encodes CDR1 MGHRA and CDR2 YSYEKL. This CDR3 is 14 amino acids long. The CDR3 DNA follows: TGCGCCAGCAGCCCCCGGGACAGGGTGGCTGAAGCTTTCTTT. Residues: CASSPRDRVAEAFF.

CDR3 sequence (DNA): TGTGCCAGCAGTGTGCGCACTAACTATGGCTACACCTTC. Residues: CASSVRTNYGYTF. J is TRBJ1-2 and V is TRBV6-1; no clear D. V was cut by 4 bases and J by 0 bases, with 6 bases left in between. This CDR3 region has 13 residues. CDR1 is MNHNS, CDR2 SASEGT, per germline.

The chain carries TRBV6-6 and TRBJ2-3; TRBD2 is a possible D gene (6 bases). This CDR3 contains 14 residues. V lost 4 bases and J 4 bases, leaving 12 bases between the germline ends. Per the germline V gene, CDR1 is MNHNY and CDR2 is SVGAGI (reference sequence). As DNA, the CDR3 is TGTGCCAGCAGTTTACGGGGGTATTCAGATACGCAGTATTTT. Translated, it gives CASSLRGYSDTQYF.

This sequence joins TRBV5-5 and TRBJ2-3; D is unresolved. CDR1 SGHKS and CDR2 YYEKEE come from the germline V gene (reference sequence). This CDR3 spans 13 amino acids. Trimming cost V 0 bases and J 4 bases, with 6 bases left between them. DNA of the CDR3: TGTGCCAGCAGCTTGGTCTCTTCAGATACGCAGTATTTT. Its translation is CASSLVSSDTQYF.

The rearrangement uses TRBV7-3 and TRBJ2-5; 8 bases are shared with TRBD2. CDR3 length: 16 amino acids. The ends lost 2 bases at V and 1 base at J; junction bases unmatched: 6. The germline gives CDR1 SGHTA, CDR2 FQGTGA. DNA for the CDR3: TGTGCCAGCAGCTTATGGGGAGCGGGAGCCCAAGAGACCCAGTACTTC. The encoded protein is CASSLWGAGAQETQYF.

The genes are TRBV30 and TRBJ1-5, with TRBD1 matching 7 bases. J was trimmed by 3 bases and V by 1 base; bases with no gene match: 3. The CDR3 extends over 14 amino acids. Germline-derived CDR1 and CDR2 are GTSNPN and SVGIG (reference sequence). The CDR3 coding sequence is TGTGCCTGGAGTGCGGACAGGCACAATCAGCCCCAGCATTTT. It specifies CAWSADRHNQPQHF.

The chain is built from TRBV11-3 and TRBJ2-1; tentative D call: TRBD2 (6 bases). V shed 5 bases and J shed 0 bases, with 14 bases lying between them. Germline-derived CDR1 and CDR2 are SGHNT and YENEEA. This CDR3 is 16 amino acids long. The CDR3 loop is CASSSGRDFSYNEQFF. CDR3 nucleotides: TGTGCCAGCAGCAGCGGTAGGGACTTCTCCTACAATGAGCAGTTCTTC.

This clone was recorded a few times. This CDR3 reads CASSEVDNSPLHF. Written as DNA, the CDR3 is TGTGCCAGCAGTGAAGTCGATAATTCACCCCTCCACTTT. This rearrangement joins TRBV6-1 to TRBJ1-6; the D is unclear. The germline V and J ends were trimmed by 1 base and 5 bases, with 3 bases remaining between them. The CDR3 has 13 residues. From germline, CDR1 is MNHNS and CDR2 SASEGT.

The V gene is TRBV21-1, the J gene TRBJ2-3; TRBD1 was called by the table and not checked on the DNA. TRBV21-1 is labeled a pseudogene. This CDR3 contains 11 residues. CDR3 sequence: CASSSLTMAYF. CDR3 DNA sequence: TGTGCCAGCAGCAGCCTTACCATGGCGTATTTT.

This clone was seen just once. The rearrangement uses TRBV25-1 and TRBJ2-1, with TRBD2 matching 7 bases. This CDR3 is 15 amino acids long. Per the germline V gene, CDR1 is MGHDK and CDR2 is SYGVNS. V lost 5 bases, J lost 5 bases, and 9 bases stayed unmatched. DNA of the CDR3: TGTGCCAGCAGTCCTCTGGCGGGAGAGGACAATGAGCAGTTCTTC. As protein: CASSPLAGEDNEQFF.

The chain links TRBV10-3 to TRBJ1-1, with D perhaps TRBD1 (6 bases). With 9 bases removed from V and 0 bases from J, the gap between germline ends came to 8 bases. The germline gives CDR1 ENHRY, CDR2 SYGVKD. This CDR3 is 12 amino acids long. The CDR3: CAIQGLNTEAFF. DNA for the CDR3: TGTGCCATTCAGGGGTTGAACACTGAAGCTTTCTTT.

V and J are TRBV29-1 and TRBJ2-7; the D is unclear. CDR1 is SQVTM, CDR2 ANQGSEA, per germline. V lost 7 bases to trimming and J lost 0 bases, with 10 bases between them. The CDR3 is 12 amino acids. CDR3 loop: CSARTHSYEQYF. In DNA form, the CDR3 reads TGCAGCGCCCGGACCCACTCCTACGAGCAGTACTTC.

V gene TRBV6-6 combines with J gene TRBJ1-1; D is uncertain. CDR3 length: 13 residues. Per germline, CDR1 MNHNY and CDR2 SVGAGI (reference sequence). The V end was cut by 0 bases, the J end by 7 bases, with 9 bases between. CDR3: CASSYSSGFEAFF. DNA of the CDR3: TGTGCCAGCAGTTACTCATCAGGTTTTGAAGCTTTCTTT.

The CDR3, as DNA: TGTGCCAGCAGTCCCCGGGCCGAACCCACTGAAGCTTTCTTT. Translation gives CASSPRAEPTEAFF. This chain uses TRBV27 with TRBJ1-1; D not certain. This CDR3 region has 14 residues. The germline gives CDR1 MNHEY, CDR2 SMNVEV (reference sequence). V shed 5 bases and J shed 4 bases, with 14 bases lying between them.

J is TRBJ2-3 and V is TRBV7-9; 9 bases fit TRBD2. This CDR3 contains 15 residues. Germline V gene lookup returns CDR1 SEHNR and CDR2 FQNEAQ (reference sequence). V trimming: 5 bases; J trimming: 7 bases; junction bases outside the gene matches: 10. The CDR3 coding sequence is TGTGCCAGCAGCCGGGAGGCGGGGGGGCCTAATACGCAGTATTTT. It codes for CASSREAGGPNTQYF.

This clone was recorded once. CDR3: CASSESGANVLTF. DNA of the CDR3: TGTGCCAGCAGTGAGTCTGGGGCCAACGTCCTGACTTTC. The chain carries TRBV2 and TRBJ2-6; D unclear. V gave up 3 bases and J gave up 1 base, with 1 base separating them. The length of the CDR3 is 13 residues. Per germline, CDR1 SNHLY and CDR2 FYNNEI.

The chain has TRBV4-2 and TRBJ2-5; 10 nucleotides align to TRBD2. V dropped 0 bases and J dropped 5; count of bases not matched to a gene: 6. CDR3 length equals 16 residues. Germline CDR1 reads LGHNA; CDR2 reads YNFKEQ. CDR3 loop: CASSQEGSGGAETQYF. The CDR3 DNA follows: TGTGCCAGCAGCCAAGAAGGGAGCGGGGGGGCGGAGACCCAGTACTTC.

This chain connects TRBV30 to TRBJ2-7, with D possibly matching TRBD2 (6 bases). The CDR3 sequence is 12 residues long. Deletions cut 0 bases from V and 6 bases from J, with 9 bases between. From germline, CDR1 is GTSNPN and CDR2 SVGIG (reference sequence). The CDR3 reads CAWSVGGLEQYF. In DNA form, the CDR3 reads TGTGCCTGGAGTGTCGGGGGTCTCGAGCAGTACTTC.

The V gene is TRBV15, the J gene TRBJ1-1; 10 nucleotides match TRBD1. Germline assignment: CDR1 LNHNV and CDR2 YYDKDF (reference sequence). The CDR3 has 16 amino acids. Germline trimming cut 3 bases from V and 7 bases from J; bases unmatched to any gene: 11. The CDR3 is CATSSRDRGGIGEAFF. DNA of the CDR3: TGTGCCACCAGCAGCCGGGACAGGGGTGGGATCGGTGAAGCTTTCTTT.

The chain is built from TRBV4-1 and TRBJ1-5; 8 nucleotides line up with TRBD1. Trimming removed 4 bases from V and 5 bases from J; junction bases left unmatched: 7. Germline V gives CDR1 MGHRA, CDR2 YSYEKL. CDR3 length equals 15 residues. The CDR3 here is CASSPRQGSDQPQHF. CDR3 nucleotide sequence: TGCGCCAGCAGCCCCCGACAGGGGTCGGATCAGCCCCAGCATTTT.

The rearrangement links TRBV28 to TRBJ1-5; no clear D. The CDR3 is made up of 16 amino acids. Trimming cost V 4 bases and J 0 bases, with 13 bases left between them. CDR1 is MDHEN, CDR2 SYDVKM, per germline. The CDR3 nucleotides are TGTGCCAGCAGTTCGCGACCTCGGATTAGCAATCAGCCCCAGCATTTT. Residues: CASSSRPRISNQPQHF.

The rearrangement joins TRBV30 to TRBJ2-7; no clear D gene. The CDR3 runs 12 residues. Trimming left V 3 bases short and J 0 bases short, with 6 bases between. In germline, CDR1 is GTSNPN, CDR2 SVGIG (reference sequence). For the CDR3, the DNA is TGTGCCTGGAGCTATATCTCCTACGAGCAGTACTTC. It codes for CAWSYISYEQYF. Based on the CDR3 plus reference TRBV30 and TRBJ2-7, the full variable domain is SQTIHQWPATLVQPVGSPLSLECTVEGTSNPNLYWYRQAAGRGLQLLFYSVGIGQISSEVPQNLSASRPQDRQFILSSKKLLLSDSGFYLCAWSYISYEQYFGPGTRLTVT.

The V gene is TRBV6-4, the J gene TRBJ2-1, with 11 bases matching TRBD2. Germline V lookup: CDR1 MRHNA, CDR2 SNTAGT. J was trimmed by 9 bases and V by 0 bases; bases with no gene match: 7. The CDR3 extends over 16 amino acids. CDR3 coding DNA: TGTGCCAGCAGTGACTCGAGTAGCGGGAGGGGCGGTGAGCAGTTCTTC. Protein sequence: CASSDSSSGRGGEQFF.